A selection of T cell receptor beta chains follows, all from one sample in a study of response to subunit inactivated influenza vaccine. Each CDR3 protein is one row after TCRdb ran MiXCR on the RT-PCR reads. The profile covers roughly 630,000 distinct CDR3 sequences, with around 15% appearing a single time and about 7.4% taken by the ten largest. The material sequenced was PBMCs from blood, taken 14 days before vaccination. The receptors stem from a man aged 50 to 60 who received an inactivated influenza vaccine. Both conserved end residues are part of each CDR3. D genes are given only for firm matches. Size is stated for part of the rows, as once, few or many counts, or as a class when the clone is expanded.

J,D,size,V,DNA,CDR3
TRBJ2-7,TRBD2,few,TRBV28,TGTGCCAGCAGTCGGACTAGCGGGGGATCCCAATACGAGCAGTACTTC,CASSRTSGGSQYEQYF
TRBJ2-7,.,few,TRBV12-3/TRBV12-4,TGTGCCAGCAGTTTGTCCGGGGCTGCCTACGAGCAGTACTTC,CASSLSGAAYEQYF
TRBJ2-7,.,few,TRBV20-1,TGCAGTGCTAGAGGGCCCTTCGTAGAGCAGTACTTC,CSARGPFVEQYF
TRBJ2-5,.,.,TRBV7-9,TGTGCCAGCAGCTCCCTGTCGGATTTGGAGACCCAGTACTTC,CASSSLSDLETQYF
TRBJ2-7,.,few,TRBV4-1,TGCGCCAGCAGCCAAGAGATAAGAGGGCCCGGGCAGTACTTC,CASSQEIRGPGQYF
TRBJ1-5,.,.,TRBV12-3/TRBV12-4,TGTGCCAGCAGCCCCACCGGGATCTATCAGCCCCAGCATTTT,CASSPTGIYQPQHF
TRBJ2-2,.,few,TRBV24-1,TGTGCCACCAGTGATTTTCGGCGGGAAAGGAACACCGGGGAGCTGTTTTTT,CATSDFRRERNTGELFF
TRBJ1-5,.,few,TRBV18,TGTGCCAGCTCACCACGCCGGGATCAGCCCCAGCATTTT,CASSPRRDQPQHF
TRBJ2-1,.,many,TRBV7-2,TGTGCCAGCAGCCTCGGGGCCAACCTAGGGAATGAGCAGTTCTTC,CASSLGANLGNEQFF
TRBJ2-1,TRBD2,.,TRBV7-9,TGTGCCAGCAGCCAGCGGGGTGTCAATGAGCAGTTCTTC,CASSQRGVNEQFF
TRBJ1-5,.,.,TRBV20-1,TGCAGTGCTAGAGATGCCGGGTTTAGTCAGCCCCAGCATTTT,CSARDAGFSQPQHF
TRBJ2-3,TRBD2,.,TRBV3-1,TGTGCCAGCACCCGAGGAGCGGGAGACGTCGGGCAGTATTTT,CASTRGAGDVGQYF
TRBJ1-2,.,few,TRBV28,TGTGCCAGCAGTTTATCCGTTGCTAACTATGGCTACACCTTC,CASSLSVANYGYTF
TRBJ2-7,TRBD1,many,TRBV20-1,TGCAGTGCTAGTAGGACAGGCCTAAACTCGGAGCAGTACTTC,CSASRTGLNSEQYF
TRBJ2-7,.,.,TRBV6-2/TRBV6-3,TGTGCCAGCAGTTACTCCCGTGGGGGGACGCGTTTGTACTTC,CASSYSRGGTRLYF
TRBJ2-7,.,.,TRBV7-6,TGTGCCAGCAGTAAGAGGTCGGGGAAGTACGAGCAGTACTTC,CASSKRSGKYEQYF
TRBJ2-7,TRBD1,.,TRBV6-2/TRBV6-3,TGTGCCAGCACCTTGGGAAGTCGGGCAGGGGGCTCCGAGCAGTACTTC,CASTLGSRAGGSEQYF
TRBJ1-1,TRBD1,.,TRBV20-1,TGCAGTGCTAGGACAGGGGAGTATGAAGCTTTCTTT,CSARTGEYEAFF
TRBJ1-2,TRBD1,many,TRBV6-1,TGTGCCAGCAGTGGACAGGGGAGCTATGGCTACACCTTC,CASSGQGSYGYTF
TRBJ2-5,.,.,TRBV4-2,TGTGCCAGCAGCCAAGAGGGGTTTCTGTACTTC,CASSQEGFLYF
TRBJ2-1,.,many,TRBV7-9,TGTGCCAGCAGCTTAGCAGGCGGGCGAACCTACAATGAGCAGTTCTTC,CASSLAGGRTYNEQFF
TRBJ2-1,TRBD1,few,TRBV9,TGTGCCAGCAGCGTAACCGGACAGGGTAGTCACAGTGAGCAGTTCTTC,CASSVTGQGSHSEQFF
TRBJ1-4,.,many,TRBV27,TGTGCCAGCAGTTCCGATAATGAAAAACTGTTTTTT,CASSSDNEKLFF
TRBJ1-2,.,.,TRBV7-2,TGTGCCAGCATCTTGGACGGGAACTATGGCTACACCTTC,CASILDGNYGYTF
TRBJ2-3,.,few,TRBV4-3,TGCGCCAGCAGCCAAGGACGGTTACATCATTTT,CASSQGRLHHF
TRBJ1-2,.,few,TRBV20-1,TGCAGTGCTAGATTCCAGGCAGGCTACACCTTC,CSARFQAGYTF
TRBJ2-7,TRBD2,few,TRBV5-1,TGCGCCAGCAGCGGGACTAGCGGGACTACCTACGAGCAGCACTTC,CASSGTSGTTYEQHF
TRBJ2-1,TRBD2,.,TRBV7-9,TGTGCCAGCAGCCCTCGACTAGCCCGAGGTCTCTACAATGAGCAGTTCTTC,CASSPRLARGLYNEQFF
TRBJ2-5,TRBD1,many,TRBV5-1,TGCGCCAGCAGGGGGACAGCCCAAGAGACCCAGTACTTC,CASRGTAQETQYF
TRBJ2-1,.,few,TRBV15,TGTGCCACCAGCAGCTGGGGCCACAGCTCCTACAATGAGCAGTTCTTC,CATSSWGHSSYNEQFF
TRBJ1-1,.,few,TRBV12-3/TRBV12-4,TGTGCCAGCAGTTACCCAATGGGAGAAGCTTTCTTT,CASSYPMGEAFF
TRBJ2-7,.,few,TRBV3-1,TGTGCCAGCAGCCGCCGGAGCTACGAGCATTACTTC,CASSRRSYEHYF
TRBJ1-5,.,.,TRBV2,TGTGCCAGCAGTGTAGGAGGGTGGCCCCAGCATTTT,CASSVGGWPQHF
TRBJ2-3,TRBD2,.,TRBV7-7,TGTGCCAGCAGCTTAGGACTAGCGGGACCAGCCGATACGCAGTATTTT,CASSLGLAGPADTQYF
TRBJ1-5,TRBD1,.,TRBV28,TGTGCCAGCAGGGCGGGGACAGGGCATCAGCCCCAGCATTTT,CASRAGTGHQPQHF
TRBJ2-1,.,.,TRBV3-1,TGTGCCAGCAGCCAATTAGCGACAATCAGCAATGAGCAGTTCTTC,CASSQLATISNEQFF
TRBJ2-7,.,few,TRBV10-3,TGTGCCATCAGGTGGGGTAGCGAGCAGTACTTC,CAIRWGSEQYF
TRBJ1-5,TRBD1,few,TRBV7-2,TGTGCCAGCAGCTCACAGGGGCGAAGCAATCAGCCCCAGCATTTT,CASSSQGRSNQPQHF
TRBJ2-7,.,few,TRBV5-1,TGCGCCAGCAGCCCGTCCGGTCAGGATTACTACGAGCAGTACTTC,CASSPSGQDYYEQYF
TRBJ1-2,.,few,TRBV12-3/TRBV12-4,TGTGCCAGCAGAACAACAGGGTCTATCGGCTACACCTTC,CASRTTGSIGYTF
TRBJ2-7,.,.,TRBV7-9,TGTGCCAGCAGCTTAGAGGATCCGGGGTCGAGCTCCTACGAGCAGTACTTC,CASSLEDPGSSSYEQYF
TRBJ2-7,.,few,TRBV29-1,TGCAGCGTTGGAACAGGCCCCTACGAGCAGTACTTC,CSVGTGPYEQYF
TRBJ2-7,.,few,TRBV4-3,TGCGCCAGCAGCCAAGATGGCAGATTCTCCTACGAGCAGTACTTC,CASSQDGRFSYEQYF
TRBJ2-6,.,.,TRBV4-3,TGCGCCAGCAGCCAAGTCTTCGGGCAGGCAGGCTCTGGGGCCAACGTCCTGACTTTC,CASSQVFGQAGSGANVLTF
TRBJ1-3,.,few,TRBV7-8,TGTGCCAGCAGCCCTACTCGAAACACCATATATTTT,CASSPTRNTIYF
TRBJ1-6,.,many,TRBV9,TGTGCCAGCAGCGCCTCGACGGCGAGGAATTCACCCCTCCACTTT,CASSASTARNSPLHF
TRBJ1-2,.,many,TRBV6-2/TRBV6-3,TGTGCCAGCTTCGCAGGGGCAGCTTCCATTTATGGCTACACCTTC,CASFAGAASIYGYTF
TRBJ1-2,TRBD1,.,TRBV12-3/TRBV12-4,TGTGCCAGCAGTCCTAACCCGGGACAGGGAGAATATGGCTACACCTTC,CASSPNPGQGEYGYTF
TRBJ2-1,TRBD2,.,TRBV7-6,TGTGCCAGCAGCTTAGGGGCGGGGGGGTTCCTCTACAATGAGCAGTTCTTC,CASSLGAGGFLYNEQFF
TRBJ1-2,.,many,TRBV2,TGTGCCAGCATTGGGCAGGGCCTAAACTATGGCTACACCTTC,CASIGQGLNYGYTF
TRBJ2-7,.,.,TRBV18,TGTGCCAGCGCACCACCACAAACCTACGAGCAGTACTTC,CASAPPQTYEQYF
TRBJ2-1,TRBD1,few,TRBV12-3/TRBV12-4,TGTGCCAGCCTGACAGGGGGAAGCAATGAGCAGTTCTTC,CASLTGGSNEQFF